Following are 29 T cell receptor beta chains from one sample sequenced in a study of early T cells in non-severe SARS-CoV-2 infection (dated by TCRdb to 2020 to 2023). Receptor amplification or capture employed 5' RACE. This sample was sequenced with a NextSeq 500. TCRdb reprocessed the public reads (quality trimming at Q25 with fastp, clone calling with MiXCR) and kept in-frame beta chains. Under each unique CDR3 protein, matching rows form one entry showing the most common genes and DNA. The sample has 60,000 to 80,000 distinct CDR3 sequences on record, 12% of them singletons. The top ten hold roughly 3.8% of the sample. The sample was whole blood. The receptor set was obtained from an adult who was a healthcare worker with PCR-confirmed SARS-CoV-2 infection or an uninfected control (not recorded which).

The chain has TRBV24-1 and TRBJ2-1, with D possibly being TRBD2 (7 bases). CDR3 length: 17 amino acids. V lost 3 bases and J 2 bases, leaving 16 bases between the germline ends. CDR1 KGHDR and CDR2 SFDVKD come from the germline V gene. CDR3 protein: CATSDPNREGPYNEQFF. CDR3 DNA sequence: TGTGCCACCAGTGATCCAAACAGGGAGGGACCCTACAATGAGCAGTTCTTC.

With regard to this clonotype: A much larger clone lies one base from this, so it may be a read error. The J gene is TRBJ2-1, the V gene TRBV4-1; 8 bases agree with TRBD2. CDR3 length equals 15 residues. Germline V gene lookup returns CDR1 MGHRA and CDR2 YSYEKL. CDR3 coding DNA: TGCTCCAGCAGCCAAGGGAGCGGGAGAAACAATGAGCAGTTCTTC. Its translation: CSSSQGSGRNNEQFF.

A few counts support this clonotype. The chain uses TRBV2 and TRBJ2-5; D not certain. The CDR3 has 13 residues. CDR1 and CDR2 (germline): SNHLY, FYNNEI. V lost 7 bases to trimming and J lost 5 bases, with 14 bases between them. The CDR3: CASTPAAAETQYF. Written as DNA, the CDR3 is TGTGCCAGCACCCCCGCTGCGGCGGAGACCCAGTACTTC.

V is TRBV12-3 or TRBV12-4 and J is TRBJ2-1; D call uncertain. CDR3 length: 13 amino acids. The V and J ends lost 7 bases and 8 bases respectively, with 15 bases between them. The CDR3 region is CASTPRSSHEQFF. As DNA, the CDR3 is TGTGCCAGCACCCCTCGGAGCTCCCATGAGCAGTTCTTC.

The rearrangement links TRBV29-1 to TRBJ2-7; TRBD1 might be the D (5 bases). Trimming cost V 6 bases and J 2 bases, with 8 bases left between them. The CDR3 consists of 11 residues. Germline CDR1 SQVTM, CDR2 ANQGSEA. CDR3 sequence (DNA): TGCAGCGTCGTGACAGCCTACGAGCAGTACTTC. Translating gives CSVVTAYEQYF.

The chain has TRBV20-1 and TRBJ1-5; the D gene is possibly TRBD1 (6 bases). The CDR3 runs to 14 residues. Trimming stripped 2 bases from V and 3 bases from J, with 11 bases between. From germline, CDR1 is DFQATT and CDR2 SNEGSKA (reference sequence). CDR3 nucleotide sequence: TGCAGTGCTAGACTGAACAGGGTCAATCAGCCCCAGCATTTT. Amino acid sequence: CSARLNRVNQPQHF.

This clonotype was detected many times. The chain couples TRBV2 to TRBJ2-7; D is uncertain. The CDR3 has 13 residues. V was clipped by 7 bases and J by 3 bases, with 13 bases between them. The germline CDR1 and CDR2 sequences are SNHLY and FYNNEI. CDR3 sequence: CASTPGRSYEQYF. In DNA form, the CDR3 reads TGTGCCAGCACCCCCGGCAGGAGCTACGAGCAGTACTTC.

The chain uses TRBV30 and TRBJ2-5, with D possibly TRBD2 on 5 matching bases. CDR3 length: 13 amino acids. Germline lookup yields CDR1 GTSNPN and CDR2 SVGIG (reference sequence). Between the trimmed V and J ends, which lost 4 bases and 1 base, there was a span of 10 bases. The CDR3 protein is CAWNIGSQETQYF. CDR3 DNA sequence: TGTGCCTGGAACATAGGGAGCCAAGAGACCCAGTACTTC. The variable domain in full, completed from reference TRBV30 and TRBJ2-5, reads SQTIHQWPATLVQPVGSPLSLECTVEGTSNPNLYWYRQAAGRGLQLLFYSVGIGQISSEVPQNLSASRPQDRQFILSSKKLLLSDSGFYLCAWNIGSQETQYFGPGTRLLVL.

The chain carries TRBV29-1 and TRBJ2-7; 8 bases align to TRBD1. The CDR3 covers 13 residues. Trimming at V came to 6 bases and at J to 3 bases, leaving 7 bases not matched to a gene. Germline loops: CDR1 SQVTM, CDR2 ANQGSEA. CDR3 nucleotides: TGCAGCGTAGGACAGGGTATCTTCTACGAGCAGTACTTC. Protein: CSVGQGIFYEQYF.

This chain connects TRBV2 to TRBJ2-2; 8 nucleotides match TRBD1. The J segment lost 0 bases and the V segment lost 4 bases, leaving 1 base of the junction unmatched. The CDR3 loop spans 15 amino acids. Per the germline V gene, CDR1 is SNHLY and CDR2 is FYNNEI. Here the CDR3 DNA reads TGTGCCAGCAGTGGCAGGGGGCCGAACACCGGGGAGCTGTTTTTT. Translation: CASSGRGPNTGELFF.

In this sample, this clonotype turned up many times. CDR3 sequence (DNA): TGTGCCAGCCGCAGGGAGAGCCGCACCGGGGAGCTGTTTTTT. Encoded protein: CASRRESRTGELFF. The gene calls are TRBV7-9 and TRBJ2-2; D is tentatively TRBD1 or TRBD2 (5 bases each). The germline V gene has CDR1 SEHNR and CDR2 FQNEAQ (reference sequence). CDR3 length: 14 amino acids. V was shortened by 8 bases and J by 4 bases, with 14 bases between the two germline ends.

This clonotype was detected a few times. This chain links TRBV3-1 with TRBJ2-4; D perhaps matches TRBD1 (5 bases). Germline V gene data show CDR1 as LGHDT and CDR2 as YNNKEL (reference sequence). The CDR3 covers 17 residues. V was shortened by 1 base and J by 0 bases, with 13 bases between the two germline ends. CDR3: CASSQGTTVLAKNIQYF. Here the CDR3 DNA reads TGTGCCAGCAGCCAAGGGACAACAGTCCTAGCCAAAAACATTCAGTACTTC.

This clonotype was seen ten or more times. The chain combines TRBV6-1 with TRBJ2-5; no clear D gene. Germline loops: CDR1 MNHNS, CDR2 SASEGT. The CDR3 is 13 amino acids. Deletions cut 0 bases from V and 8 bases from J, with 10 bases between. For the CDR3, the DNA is TGTGCCAGCAGTGAAGCGCTTGGACGAACCCAGTACTTC. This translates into CASSEALGRTQYF.

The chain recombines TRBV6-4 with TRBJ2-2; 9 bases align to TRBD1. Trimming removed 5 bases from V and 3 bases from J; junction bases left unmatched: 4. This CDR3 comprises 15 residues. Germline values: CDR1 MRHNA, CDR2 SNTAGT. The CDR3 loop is CASSTRTGDTGELFF. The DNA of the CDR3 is TGTGCCAGCAGTACCCGGACAGGGGACACCGGGGAGCTGTTTTTT.

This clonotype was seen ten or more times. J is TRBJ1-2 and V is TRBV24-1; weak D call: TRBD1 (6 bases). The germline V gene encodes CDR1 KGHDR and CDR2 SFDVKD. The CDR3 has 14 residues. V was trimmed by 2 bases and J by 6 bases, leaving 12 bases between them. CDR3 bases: TGTGCCACCAGTGATTCACAGGGTCAAGATGGCTACACCTTC. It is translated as CATSDSQGQDGYTF.

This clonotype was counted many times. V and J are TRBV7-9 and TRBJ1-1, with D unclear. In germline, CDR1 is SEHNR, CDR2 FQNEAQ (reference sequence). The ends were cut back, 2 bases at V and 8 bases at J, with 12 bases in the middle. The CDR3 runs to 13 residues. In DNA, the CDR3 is TGTGCCAGCAGCTTATTTGTTTCCACGGAAGCTTTCTTT. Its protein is CASSLFVSTEAFF.

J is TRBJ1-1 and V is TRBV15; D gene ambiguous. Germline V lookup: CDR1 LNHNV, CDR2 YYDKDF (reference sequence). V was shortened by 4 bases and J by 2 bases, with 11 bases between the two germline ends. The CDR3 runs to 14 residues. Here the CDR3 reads CATSTRRGNTEAFF. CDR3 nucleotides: TGTGCCACCAGCACCCGGCGGGGAAACACTGAAGCTTTCTTT.

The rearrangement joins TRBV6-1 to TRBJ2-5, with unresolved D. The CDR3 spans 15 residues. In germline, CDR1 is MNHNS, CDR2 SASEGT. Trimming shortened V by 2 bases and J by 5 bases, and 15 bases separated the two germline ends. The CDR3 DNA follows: TGTGCCAGCAGTGAAAGATATATAGACGATGAGACCCAGTACTTC. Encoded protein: CASSERYIDDETQYF.

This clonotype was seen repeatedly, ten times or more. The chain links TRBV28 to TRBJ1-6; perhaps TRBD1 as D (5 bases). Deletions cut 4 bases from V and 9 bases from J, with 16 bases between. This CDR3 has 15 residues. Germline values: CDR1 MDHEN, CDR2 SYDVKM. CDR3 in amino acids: CASSSLRQGGSPLHF. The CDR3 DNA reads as TGTGCCAGCAGTTCCCTGAGGCAGGGCGGTTCACCCCTCCACTTT. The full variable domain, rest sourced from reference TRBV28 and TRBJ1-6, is DVKVTQSSRYLVKRTGEKVFLECVQDMDHENMFWYRQDPGLGLRLIYFSYDVKMKEKGDIPEGYSVSREKKERFSLILESASTNQTSMYLCASSSLRQGGSPLHFGNGTRLTVT.

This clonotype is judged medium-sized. This chain's CDR3 is CASSLGPGYEQYF. The DNA for the CDR3 is TGTGCCAGCAGCTTAGGGCCAGGCTACGAGCAGTACTTC. The J gene is TRBJ2-7, the V gene TRBV7-2; no clear D. Deletions cut 1 base from V and 3 bases from J, with 7 bases between. The CDR3 sequence is 13 residues long. The germline V gene encodes CDR1 SGHTA and CDR2 FQGNSA.

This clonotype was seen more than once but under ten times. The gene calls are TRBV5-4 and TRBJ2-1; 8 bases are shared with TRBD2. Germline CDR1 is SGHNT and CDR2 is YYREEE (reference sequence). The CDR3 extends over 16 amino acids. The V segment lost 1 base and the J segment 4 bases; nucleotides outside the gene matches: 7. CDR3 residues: CASSLTSGSQYNEQFF. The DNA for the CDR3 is TGTGCCAGCAGCTTGACCAGCGGGAGCCAGTACAATGAGCAGTTCTTC.

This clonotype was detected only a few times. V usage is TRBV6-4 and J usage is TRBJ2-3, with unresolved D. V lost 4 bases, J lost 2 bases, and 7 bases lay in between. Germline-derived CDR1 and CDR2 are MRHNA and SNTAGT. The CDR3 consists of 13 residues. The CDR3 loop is CASSVSFTDTQYF. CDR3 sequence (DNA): TGTGCCAGCAGTGTCTCTTTCACAGATACGCAGTATTTT.

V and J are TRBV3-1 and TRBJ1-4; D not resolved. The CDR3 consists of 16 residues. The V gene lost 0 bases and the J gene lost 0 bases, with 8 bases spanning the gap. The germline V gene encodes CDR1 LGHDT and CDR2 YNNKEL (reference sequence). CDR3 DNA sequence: TGTGCCAGCAGCCAAGATTCCGGTCCAACTAATGAAAAACTGTTTTTT. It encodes CASSQDSGPTNEKLFF. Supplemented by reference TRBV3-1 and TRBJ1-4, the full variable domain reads DTAVSQTPKYLVTQMGNDKSIKCEQNLGHDTMYWYKQDSKKFLKIMFSYNNKELIINETVPNRFSPKSPDKAHLNLHINSLELGDSAVYFCASSQDSGPTNEKLFFGSGTQLSVL.

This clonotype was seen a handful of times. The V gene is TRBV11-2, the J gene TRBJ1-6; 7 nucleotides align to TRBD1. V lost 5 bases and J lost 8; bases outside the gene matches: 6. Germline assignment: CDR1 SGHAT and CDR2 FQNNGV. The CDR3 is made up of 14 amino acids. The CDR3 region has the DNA TGTGCCAGCAGCAACAGGGGCGTGGATTCACCCCTCCACTTT. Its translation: CASSNRGVDSPLHF.

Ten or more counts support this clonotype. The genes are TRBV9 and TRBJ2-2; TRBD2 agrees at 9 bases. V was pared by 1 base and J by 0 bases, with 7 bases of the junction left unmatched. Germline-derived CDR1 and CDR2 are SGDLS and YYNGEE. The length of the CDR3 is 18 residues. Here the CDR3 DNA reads TGTGCCAGCAGCGTAAGGAGTAGCGGGAGTGCGAACACCGGGGAGCTGTTTTTT. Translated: CASSVRSSGSANTGELFF. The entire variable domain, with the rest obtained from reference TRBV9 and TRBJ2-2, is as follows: DSGVTQTPKHLITATGQRVTLRCSPRSGDLSVYWYQQSLDQGLQFLIQYYNGEERAKGNILERFSAQQFPDLHSELNLSSLELGDSALYFCASSVRSSGSANTGELFFGEGSRLTVL.

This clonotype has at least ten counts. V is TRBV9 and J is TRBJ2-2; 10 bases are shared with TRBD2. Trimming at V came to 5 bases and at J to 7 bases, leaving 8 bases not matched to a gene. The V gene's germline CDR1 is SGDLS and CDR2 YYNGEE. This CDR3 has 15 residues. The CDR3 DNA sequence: TGTGCCAGCAGGAAGCGGGAGGGCCTAGACGGGGAGCTGTTTTTT. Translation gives CASRKREGLDGELFF. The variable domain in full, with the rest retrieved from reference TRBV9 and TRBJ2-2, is DSGVTQTPKHLITATGQRVTLRCSPRSGDLSVYWYQQSLDQGLQFLIQYYNGEERAKGNILERFSAQQFPDLHSELNLSSLELGDSALYFCASRKREGLDGELFFGEGSRLTVL.

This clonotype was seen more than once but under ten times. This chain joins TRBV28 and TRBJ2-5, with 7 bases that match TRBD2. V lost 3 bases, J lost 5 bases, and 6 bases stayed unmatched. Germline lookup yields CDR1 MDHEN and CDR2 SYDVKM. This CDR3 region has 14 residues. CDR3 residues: CASSFTSARETQYF. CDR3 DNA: TGTGCCAGCAGTTTTACTAGCGCCCGGGAGACCCAGTACTTC.

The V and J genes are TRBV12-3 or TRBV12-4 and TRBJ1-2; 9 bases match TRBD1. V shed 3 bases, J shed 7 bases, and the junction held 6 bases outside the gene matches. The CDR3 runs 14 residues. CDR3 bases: TGTGCCAGCAGTTTCCCAACAGGGGGCCCTGGCTACACCTTC. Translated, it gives CASSFPTGGPGYTF.

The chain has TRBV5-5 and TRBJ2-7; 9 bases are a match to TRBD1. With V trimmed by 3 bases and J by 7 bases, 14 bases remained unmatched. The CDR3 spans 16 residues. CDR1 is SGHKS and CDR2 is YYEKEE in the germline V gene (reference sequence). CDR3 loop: CASSYRWGQGRGEQYF. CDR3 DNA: TGTGCCAGCAGCTACCGGTGGGGACAGGGAAGAGGAGAGCAGTACTTC. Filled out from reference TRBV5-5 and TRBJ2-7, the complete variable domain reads DAGVTQSPTHLIKTRGQQVTLRCSPISGHKSVSWYQQVLGQGPQFIFQYYEKEERGRGNFPDRFSARQFPNYSSELNVNALLLGDSALYLCASSYRWGQGRGEQYFGPGTRLTVT.